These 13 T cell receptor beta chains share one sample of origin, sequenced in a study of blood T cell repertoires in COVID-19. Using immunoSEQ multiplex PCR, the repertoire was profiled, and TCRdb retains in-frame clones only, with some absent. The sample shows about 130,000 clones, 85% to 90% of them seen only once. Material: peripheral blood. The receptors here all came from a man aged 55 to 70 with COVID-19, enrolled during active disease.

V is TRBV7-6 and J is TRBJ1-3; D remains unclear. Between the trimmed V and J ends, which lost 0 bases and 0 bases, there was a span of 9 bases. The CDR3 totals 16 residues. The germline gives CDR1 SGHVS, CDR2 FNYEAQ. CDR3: CASSLAPSNSGNTIYF. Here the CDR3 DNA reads TGTGCCAGCAGCTTAGCGCCATCTAACTCTGGAAACACCATATATTTT.

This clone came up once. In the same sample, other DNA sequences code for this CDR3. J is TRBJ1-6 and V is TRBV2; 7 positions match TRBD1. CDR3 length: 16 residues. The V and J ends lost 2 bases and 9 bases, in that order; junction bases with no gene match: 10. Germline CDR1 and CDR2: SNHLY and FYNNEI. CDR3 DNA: TGTGCCAGCAGTGAATCGAGGCAGGGGGGAGGTTCACCCCTCCACTTT. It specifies CASSESRQGGGSPLHF.

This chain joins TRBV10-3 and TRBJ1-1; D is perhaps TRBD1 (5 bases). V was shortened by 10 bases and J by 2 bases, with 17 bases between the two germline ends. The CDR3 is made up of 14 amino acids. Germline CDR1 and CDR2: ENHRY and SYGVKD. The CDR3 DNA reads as TGTGCCACTCTTGCGGGGCCGGGAAACACTGAAGCTTTCTTT. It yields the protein CATLAGPGNTEAFF.

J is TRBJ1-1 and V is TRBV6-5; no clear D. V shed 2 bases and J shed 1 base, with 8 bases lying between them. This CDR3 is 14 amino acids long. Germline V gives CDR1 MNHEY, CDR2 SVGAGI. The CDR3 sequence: CASSYRRGNTEAFF. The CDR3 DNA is TGTGCCAGCAGTTACCGACGCGGGAACACTGAAGCTTTCTTT.

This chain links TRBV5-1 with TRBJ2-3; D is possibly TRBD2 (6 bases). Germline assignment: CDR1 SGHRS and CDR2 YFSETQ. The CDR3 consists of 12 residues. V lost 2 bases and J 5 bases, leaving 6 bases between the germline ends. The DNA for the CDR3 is TGCGCCAGCAGCTTCGGGAGAGATACGCAGTATTTT. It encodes CASSFGRDTQYF.

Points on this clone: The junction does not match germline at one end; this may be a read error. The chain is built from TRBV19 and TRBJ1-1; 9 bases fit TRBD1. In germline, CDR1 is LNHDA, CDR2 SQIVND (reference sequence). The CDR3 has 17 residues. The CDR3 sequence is CASSSLDRGDGLTEAFF. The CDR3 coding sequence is TGTGCAAGTAGCTCCCTTGACAGGGGGGACGGTCTCACTGAAGCTTTCTTT.

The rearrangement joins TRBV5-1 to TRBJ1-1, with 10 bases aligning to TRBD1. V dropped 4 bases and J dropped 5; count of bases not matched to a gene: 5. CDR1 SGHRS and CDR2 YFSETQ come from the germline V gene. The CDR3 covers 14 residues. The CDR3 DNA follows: TGCGCCAGCAGCGTGGACAGGGGGTCGACTGAAGCTTTCTTT. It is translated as CASSVDRGSTEAFF. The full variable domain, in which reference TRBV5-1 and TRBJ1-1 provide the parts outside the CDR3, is KAGVTQTPRYLIKTRGQQVTLSCSPISGHRSVSWYQQTPGQGLQFLFEYFSETQRNKGNFPGRFSGRQFSNSRSEMNVSTLELGDSALYLCASSVDRGSTEAFFGQGTRLTVV.

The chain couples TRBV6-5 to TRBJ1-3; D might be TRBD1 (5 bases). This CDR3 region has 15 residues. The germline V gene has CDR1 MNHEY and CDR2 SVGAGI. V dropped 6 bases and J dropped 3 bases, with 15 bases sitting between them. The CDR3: CASSLREGFGNTIYF. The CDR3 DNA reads TGTGCCAGCAGCCTCAGGGAAGGCTTTGGAAACACCATATATTTT.

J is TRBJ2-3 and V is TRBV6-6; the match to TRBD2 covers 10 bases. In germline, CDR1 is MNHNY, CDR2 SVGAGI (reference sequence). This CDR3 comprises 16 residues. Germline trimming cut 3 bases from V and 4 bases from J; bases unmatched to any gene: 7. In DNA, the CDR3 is TGTGCCAGCAGTTATCGCAGCGGGGGGGCCGCAGATACGCAGTATTTT. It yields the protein CASSYRSGGAADTQYF.

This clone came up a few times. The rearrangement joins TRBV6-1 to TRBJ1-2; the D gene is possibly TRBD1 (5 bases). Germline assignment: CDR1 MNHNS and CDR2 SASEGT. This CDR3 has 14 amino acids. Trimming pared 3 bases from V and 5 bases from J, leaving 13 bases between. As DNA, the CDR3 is TGTGCCAGCAGTGACCCCCAGGGTTTGTATGGCTACACCTTC. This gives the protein CASSDPQGLYGYTF.

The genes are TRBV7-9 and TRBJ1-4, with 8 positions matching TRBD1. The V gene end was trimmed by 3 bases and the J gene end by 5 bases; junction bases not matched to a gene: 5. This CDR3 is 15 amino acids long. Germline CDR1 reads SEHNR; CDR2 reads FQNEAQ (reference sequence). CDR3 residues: CASSFSTGVNEKLFF. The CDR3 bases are TGTGCCAGCAGCTTCTCGACAGGGGTAAATGAAAAACTGTTTTTT.

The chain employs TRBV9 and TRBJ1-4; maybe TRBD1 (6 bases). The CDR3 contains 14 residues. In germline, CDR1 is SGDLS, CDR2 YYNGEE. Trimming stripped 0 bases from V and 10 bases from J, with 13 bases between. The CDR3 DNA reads TGTGCCAGCAGCGTAGAGACAGGACGAGGAAAACTGTTTTTT. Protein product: CASSVETGRGKLFF.

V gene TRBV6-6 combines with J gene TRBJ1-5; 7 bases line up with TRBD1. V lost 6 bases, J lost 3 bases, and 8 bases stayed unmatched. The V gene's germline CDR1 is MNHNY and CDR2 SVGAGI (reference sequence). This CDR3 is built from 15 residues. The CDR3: CASSETGFNNQPQHF. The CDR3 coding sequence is TGTGCCAGCAGCGAGACAGGGTTTAACAATCAGCCCCAGCATTTT.